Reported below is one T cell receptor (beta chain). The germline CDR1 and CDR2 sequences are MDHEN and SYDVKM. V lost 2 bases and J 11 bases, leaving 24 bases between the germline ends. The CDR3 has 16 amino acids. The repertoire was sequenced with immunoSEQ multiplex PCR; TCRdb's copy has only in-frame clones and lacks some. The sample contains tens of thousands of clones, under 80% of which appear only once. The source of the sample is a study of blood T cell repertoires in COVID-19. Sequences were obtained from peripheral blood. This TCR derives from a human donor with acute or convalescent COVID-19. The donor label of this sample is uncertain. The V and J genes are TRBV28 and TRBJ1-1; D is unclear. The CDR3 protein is CASSLPVQPAAQRAFF. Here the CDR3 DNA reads TGTGCCAGCAGTTTACCTGTCCAACCGGCGGCCCAGCGGGCTTTCTTT.